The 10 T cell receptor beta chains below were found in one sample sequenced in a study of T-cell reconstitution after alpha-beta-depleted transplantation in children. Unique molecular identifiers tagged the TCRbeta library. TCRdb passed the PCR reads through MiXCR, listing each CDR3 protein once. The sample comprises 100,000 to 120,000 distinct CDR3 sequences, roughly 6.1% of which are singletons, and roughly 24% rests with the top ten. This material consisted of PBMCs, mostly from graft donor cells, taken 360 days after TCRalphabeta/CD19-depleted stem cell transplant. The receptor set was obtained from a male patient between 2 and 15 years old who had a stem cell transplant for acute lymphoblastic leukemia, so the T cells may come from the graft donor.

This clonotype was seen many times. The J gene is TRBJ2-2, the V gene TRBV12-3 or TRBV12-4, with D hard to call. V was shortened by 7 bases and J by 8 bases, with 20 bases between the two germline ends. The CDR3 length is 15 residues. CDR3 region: CASTTLGNVRGELFF. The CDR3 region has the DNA TGTGCCAGCACCACCCTGGGGAACGTCCGGGGGGAGCTGTTTTTT.

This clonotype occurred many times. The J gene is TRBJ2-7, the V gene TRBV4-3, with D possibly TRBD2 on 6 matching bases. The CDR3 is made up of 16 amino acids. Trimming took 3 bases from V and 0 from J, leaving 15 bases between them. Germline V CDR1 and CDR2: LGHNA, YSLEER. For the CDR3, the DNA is TGCGCCAGCAGCCACTTTTCCGGAGGGAGCTCCTACGAGCAGTACTTC. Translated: CASSHFSGGSSYEQYF.

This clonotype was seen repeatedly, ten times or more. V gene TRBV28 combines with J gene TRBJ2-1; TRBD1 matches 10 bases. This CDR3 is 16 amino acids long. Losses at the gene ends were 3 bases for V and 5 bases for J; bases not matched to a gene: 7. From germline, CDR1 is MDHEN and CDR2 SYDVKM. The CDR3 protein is CASSFPDRGRDNEQFF. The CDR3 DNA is TGTGCCAGCAGTTTCCCCGACAGGGGGCGAGACAATGAGCAGTTCTTC.

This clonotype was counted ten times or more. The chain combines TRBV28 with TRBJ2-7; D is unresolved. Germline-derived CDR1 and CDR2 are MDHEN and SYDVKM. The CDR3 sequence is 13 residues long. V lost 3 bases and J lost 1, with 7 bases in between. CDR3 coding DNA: TGTGCCAGCAGTTTCCACAGTTCCTACGAGCAGTACTTC. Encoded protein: CASSFHSSYEQYF.

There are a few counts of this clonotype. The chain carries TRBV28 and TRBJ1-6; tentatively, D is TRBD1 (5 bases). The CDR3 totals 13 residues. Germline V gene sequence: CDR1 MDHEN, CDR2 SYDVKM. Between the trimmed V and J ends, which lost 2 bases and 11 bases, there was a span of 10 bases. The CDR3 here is CASSLRGVTPLHF. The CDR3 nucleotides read TGTGCCAGCAGTTTACGAGGGGTAACACCCCTCCACTTT.

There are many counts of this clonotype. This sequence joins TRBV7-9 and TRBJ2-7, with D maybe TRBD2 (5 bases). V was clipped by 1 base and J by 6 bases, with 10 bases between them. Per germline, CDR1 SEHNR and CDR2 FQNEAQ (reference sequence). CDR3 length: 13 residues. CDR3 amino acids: CASSLVPSSEQYF. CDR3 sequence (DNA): TGTGCCAGCAGCTTAGTGCCTAGCAGCGAGCAGTACTTC. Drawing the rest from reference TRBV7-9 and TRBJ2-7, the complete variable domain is DTGVSQNPRHKITKRGQNVTFRCDPISEHNRLYWYRQTLGQGPEFLTYFQNEAQLEKSRLLSDRFSAERPKGSFSTLEIQRTEQGDSAMYLCASSLVPSSEQYFGPGTRLTVT.

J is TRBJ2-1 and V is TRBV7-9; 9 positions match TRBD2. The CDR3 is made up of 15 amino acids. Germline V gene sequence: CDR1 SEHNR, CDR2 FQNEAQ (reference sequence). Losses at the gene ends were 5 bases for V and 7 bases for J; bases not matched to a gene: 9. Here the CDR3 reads CASSLGAGGRNEQFF. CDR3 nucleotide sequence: TGTGCCAGCAGCCTGGGGGCGGGAGGGAGGAATGAGCAGTTCTTC. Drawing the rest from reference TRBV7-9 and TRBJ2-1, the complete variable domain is DTGVSQNPRHKITKRGQNVTFRCDPISEHNRLYWYRQTLGQGPEFLTYFQNEAQLEKSRLLSDRFSAERPKGSFSTLEIQRTEQGDSAMYLCASSLGAGGRNEQFFGPGTRLTVL.

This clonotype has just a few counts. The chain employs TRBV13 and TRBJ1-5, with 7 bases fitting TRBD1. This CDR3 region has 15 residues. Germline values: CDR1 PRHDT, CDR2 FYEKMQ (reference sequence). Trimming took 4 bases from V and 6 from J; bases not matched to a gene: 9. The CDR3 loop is CASSSNDRAGQPQHF. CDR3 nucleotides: TGTGCCAGCAGCTCTAACGACAGGGCCGGTCAGCCCCAGCATTTT.

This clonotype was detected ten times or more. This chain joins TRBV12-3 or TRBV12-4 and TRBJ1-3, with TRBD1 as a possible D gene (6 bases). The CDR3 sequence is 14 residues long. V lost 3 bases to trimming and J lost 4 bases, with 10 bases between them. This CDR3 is CASSFRGEGNTIYF. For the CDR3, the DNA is TGTGCCAGCAGTTTTAGGGGGGAAGGAAACACCATATATTTT.

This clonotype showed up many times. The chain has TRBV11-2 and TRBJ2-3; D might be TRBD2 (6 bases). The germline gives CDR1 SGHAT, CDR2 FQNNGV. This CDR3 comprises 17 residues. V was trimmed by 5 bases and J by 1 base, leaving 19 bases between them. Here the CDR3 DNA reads TGTGCCAGCAGCCCGAATAAACTAGCCCCCGGCACAGATACGCAGTATTTT. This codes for CASSPNKLAPGTDTQYF.